The sequence of this T cell receptor (beta chain) was determined in a study of cytomegalovirus exposure and HLA in healthy donors. Vbeta (60) and Jbeta (13) primers were used in the PCR. Profiling relied on immunoSEQ multiplex PCR, and the TCRdb table lists in-frame clones only, not all of them. The top ten hold 0.6% to 1% of the sample, which has roughly 100,000 clones, around 70% seen once. Remarks on this clone: The antigen remains undetermined.

CDR1 and CDR2 (germline): SEHNR, FQNEAQ (reference sequence). Germline trimming cut 1 base from V and 7 bases from J; bases unmatched to any gene: 5. CDR3 size: 16 residues. Study results and caveats: The sole available immune exposure information was CMV serostatus.

Input material: PBMCs. The origin of this receptor is a boy aged 5-17 years in good health and CMV-seronegative. The V gene is TRBV7-9, the J gene TRBJ2-1, with TRBD1 identical over 12 bases. In nucleotides, the CDR3 is TGTGCCAGCAGCTTAGGGGGACAGGGGGCTCGAAATGAGCAGTTCTTC. This sequence encodes CASSLGGQGARNEQFF.